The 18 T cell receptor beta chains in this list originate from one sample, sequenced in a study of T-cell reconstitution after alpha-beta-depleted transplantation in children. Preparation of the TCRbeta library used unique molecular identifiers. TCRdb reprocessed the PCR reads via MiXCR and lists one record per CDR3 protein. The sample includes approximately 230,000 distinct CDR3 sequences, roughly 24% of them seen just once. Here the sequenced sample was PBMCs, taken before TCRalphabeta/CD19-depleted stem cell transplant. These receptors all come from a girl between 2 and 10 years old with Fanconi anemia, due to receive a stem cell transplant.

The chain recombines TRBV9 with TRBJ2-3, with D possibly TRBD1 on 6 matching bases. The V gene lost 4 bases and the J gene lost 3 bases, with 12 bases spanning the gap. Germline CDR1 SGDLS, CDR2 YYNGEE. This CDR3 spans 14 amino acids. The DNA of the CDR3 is TGTGCCAGCAGCACCGAGGGGACAACAGATACGCAGTATTTT. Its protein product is CASSTEGTTDTQYF. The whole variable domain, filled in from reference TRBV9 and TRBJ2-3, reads DSGVTQTPKHLITATGQRVTLRCSPRSGDLSVYWYQQSLDQGLQFLIQYYNGEERAKGNILERFSAQQFPDLHSELNLSSLELGDSALYFCASSTEGTTDTQYFGPGTRLTVL.

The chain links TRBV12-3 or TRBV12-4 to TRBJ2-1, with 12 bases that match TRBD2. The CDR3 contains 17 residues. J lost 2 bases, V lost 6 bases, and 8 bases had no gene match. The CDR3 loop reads CASSLAGGPRTYNEQFF. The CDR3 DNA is TGTGCCAGCAGCCTAGCGGGGGGGCCTAGGACCTACAATGAGCAGTTCTTC.

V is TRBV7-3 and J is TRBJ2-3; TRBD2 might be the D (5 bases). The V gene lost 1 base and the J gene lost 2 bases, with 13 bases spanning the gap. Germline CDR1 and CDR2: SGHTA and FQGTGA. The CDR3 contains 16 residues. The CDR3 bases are TGTGCCAGCAGCTTAAACCCCGGGATCGACACAGATACGCAGTATTTT. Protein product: CASSLNPGIDTDTQYF. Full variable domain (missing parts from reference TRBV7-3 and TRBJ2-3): GAGVSQTPSNKVTEKGKYVELRCDPISGHTALYWYRQSLGQGPEFLIYFQGTGAADDSGLPNDRFFAVRPEGSVSTLKIQRTERGDSAVYLCASSLNPGIDTDTQYFGPGTRLTVL.

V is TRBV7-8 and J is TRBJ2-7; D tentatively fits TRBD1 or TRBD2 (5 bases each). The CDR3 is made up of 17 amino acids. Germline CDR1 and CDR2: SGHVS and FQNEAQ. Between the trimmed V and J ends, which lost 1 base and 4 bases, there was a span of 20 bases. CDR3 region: CASSLVSQTGPLYEQYF. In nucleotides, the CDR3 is TGTGCCAGCAGCTTAGTCTCACAGACGGGACCTCTGTACGAGCAGTACTTC.

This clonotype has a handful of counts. DNA of the CDR3: TGTGCCTGGAGTGTAAGGGCCCTGAACACTGAAGCTTTCTTT. Translated: CAWSVRALNTEAFF. J is TRBJ1-1 and V is TRBV30; the D is unclear. The CDR3 extends over 14 amino acids. CDR1 and CDR2 (germline): GTSNPN, SVGIG (reference sequence). Trimming shortened V by 0 bases and J by 0 bases, and 8 bases separated the two germline ends.

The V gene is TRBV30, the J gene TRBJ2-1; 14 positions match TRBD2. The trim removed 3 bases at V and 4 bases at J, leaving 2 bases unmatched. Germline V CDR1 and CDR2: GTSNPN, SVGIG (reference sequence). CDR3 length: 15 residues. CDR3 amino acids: CAWSRLAGGYNEQFF. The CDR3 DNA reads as TGTGCCTGGAGCCGACTAGCGGGAGGGTACAATGAGCAGTTCTTC.

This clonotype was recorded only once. The CDR3 coding sequence is TGTGCCAGCAGCTTACTCGGGCATAGCACAGATACGCAGTATTTT. Protein: CASSLLGHSTDTQYF. The chain is built from TRBV7-3 and TRBJ2-3; D is undetermined. The CDR3 spans 15 residues. Per germline, CDR1 SGHTA and CDR2 FQGTGA. Between the trimmed V and J ends, which lost 2 bases and 0 bases, there was a span of 9 bases.

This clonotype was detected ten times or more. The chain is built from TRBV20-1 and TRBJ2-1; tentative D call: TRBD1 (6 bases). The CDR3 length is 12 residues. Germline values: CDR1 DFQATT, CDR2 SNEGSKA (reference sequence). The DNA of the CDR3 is TGCAAAACCCGGGACACCTACAATGAGCAGTTCTTC. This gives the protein CKTRDTYNEQFF.

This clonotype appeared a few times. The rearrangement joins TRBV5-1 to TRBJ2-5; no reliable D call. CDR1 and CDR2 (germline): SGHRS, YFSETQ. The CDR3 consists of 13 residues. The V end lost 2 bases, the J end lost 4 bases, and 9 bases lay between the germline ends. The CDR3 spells CASSFLVLETQYF. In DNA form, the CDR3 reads TGCGCCAGCAGCTTCCTCGTGTTAGAGACCCAGTACTTC. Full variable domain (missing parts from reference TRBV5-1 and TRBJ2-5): KAGVTQTPRYLIKTRGQQVTLSCSPISGHRSVSWYQQTPGQGLQFLFEYFSETQRNKGNFPGRFSGRQFSNSRSEMNVSTLELGDSALYLCASSFLVLETQYFGPGTRLLVL.

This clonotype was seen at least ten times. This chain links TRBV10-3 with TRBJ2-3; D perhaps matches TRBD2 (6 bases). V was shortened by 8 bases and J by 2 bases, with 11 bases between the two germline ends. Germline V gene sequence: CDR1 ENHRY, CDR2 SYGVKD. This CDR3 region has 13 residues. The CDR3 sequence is CAIRRDSTDTQYF. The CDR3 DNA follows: TGTGCCATCCGCCGGGACTCCACAGATACGCAGTATTTT.

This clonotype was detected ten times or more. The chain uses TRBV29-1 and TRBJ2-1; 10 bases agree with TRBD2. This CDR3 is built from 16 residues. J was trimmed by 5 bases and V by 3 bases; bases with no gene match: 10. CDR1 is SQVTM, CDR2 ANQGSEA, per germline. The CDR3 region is CSVDGLAGERDNEQFF. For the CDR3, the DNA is TGCAGCGTTGATGGGCTAGCGGGAGAAAGGGACAATGAGCAGTTCTTC.

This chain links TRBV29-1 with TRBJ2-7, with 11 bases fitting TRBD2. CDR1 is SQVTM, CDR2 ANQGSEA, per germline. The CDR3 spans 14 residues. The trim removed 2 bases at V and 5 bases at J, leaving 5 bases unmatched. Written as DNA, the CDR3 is TGCAGCGTTGAACGGCTAGCGGGGGGCCACGAGCAGTACTTC. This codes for CSVERLAGGHEQYF.

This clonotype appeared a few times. The CDR3 spells CASSSLVLRQGGPETQYF. In DNA form, the CDR3 reads TGTGCCAGCAGTTCTCTAGTTTTGCGGCAGGGGGGGCCGGAGACCCAGTACTTC. The chain is built from TRBV28 and TRBJ2-5; D is possibly TRBD1 or TRBD2 (7 bases each). CDR1 and CDR2 (germline): MDHEN, SYDVKM. The CDR3 consists of 18 residues. Trimming left V 4 bases short and J 5 bases short, with 26 bases between.

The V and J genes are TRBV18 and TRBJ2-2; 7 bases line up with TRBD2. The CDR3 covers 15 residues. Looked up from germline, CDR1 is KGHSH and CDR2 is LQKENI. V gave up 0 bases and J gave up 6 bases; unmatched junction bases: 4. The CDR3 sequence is CASSPPAGIAGELFF. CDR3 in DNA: TGTGCCAGCTCACCACCAGCGGGGATCGCCGGGGAGCTGTTTTTT.

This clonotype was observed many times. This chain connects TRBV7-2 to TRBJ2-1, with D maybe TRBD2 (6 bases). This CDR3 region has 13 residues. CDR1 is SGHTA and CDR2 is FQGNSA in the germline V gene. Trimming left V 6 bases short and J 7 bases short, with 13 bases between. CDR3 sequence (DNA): TGTGCCAGCAGTTTGACTAGGCTAAATGAGCAGTTCTTC. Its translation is CASSLTRLNEQFF.

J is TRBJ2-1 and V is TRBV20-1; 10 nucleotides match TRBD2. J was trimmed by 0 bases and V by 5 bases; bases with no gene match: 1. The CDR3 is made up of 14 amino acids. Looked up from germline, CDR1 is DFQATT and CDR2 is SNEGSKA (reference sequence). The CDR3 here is CSARLAGSYNEQFF. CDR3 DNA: TGCAGTGCTCGACTAGCGGGCTCCTACAATGAGCAGTTCTTC.

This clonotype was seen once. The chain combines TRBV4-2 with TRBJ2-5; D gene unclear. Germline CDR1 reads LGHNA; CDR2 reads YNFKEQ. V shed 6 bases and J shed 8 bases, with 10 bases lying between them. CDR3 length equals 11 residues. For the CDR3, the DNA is TGTGCCAGCAGTTCCGATCTTACCCAGTACTTC. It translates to CASSSDLTQYF.

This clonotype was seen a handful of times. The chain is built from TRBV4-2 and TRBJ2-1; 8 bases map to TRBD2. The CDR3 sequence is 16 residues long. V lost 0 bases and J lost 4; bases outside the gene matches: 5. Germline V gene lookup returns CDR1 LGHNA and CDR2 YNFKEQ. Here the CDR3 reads CASSQDISGGYNEQFF. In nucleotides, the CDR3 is TGTGCCAGCAGCCAAGATATCAGCGGGGGATACAATGAGCAGTTCTTC.